The clone carrying this T cell receptor beta chain has just a few counts. Each 10 ml fresh peripheral blood draw supplied the PBMCs. The data were taken from a study of T cells in Graves' hyperthyroidism and ophthalmopathy. Amplified TCR beta CDR3 regions came from RNA transcripts. Carried out on the TCR CDR3, a first-round RT-PCR used the HTBI primer set. TCRdb fed the multiplex PCR reads into MiXCR, producing one record per CDR3 protein. The sample contains roughly 260,000 distinct CDR3 sequences, approximately 15% of which appear only once. This CDR3 is built from 13 residues. Germline V gene data show CDR1 as SGHDN and CDR2 as FVKESK. The V gene lost 3 bases and the J gene lost 10 bases, with 13 bases spanning the gap.

The material sequenced was blood. The V and J genes are TRBV14 and TRBJ2-1; D might be TRBD1 or TRBD2, each matching 5 bases. This TCR was sampled from a woman aged 40 to 55 with Graves' hyperthyroidism that later progressed to Graves' ophthalmopathy. In DNA, the CDR3 is TGTGCCAGCAGCCAGCCGATGTGGGGGGAGCAGTTCTTC. It is translated as CASSQPMWGEQFF.